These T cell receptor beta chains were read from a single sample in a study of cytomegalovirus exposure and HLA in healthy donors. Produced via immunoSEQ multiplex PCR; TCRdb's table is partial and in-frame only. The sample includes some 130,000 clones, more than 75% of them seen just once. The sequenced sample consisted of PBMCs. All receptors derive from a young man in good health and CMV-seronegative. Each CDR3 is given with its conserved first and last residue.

CDR3 protein: CASGHTSTDTQYF
V gene: TRBV6-5
J gene: TRBJ2-3

CDR3 protein: CASSTGTNPSEKLFF
V gene: TRBV18
J gene: TRBJ1-4

CDR3 protein: CASRSQGWDAEAFF
V gene: TRBV6-5
J gene: TRBJ1-1

CDR3 protein: CASSQARQGRRYGYTF
V gene: TRBV4-1
J gene: TRBJ1-2

CDR3 protein: CASSQDSRGFGDTQYF
V gene: TRBV4-3
J gene: TRBJ2-3

CDR3 protein: CASSDPTGDYGYTF
V gene: TRBV5-1
J gene: TRBJ1-2

CDR3 protein: CASGVRDRAVF
V gene: TRBV6-6
J gene: TRBJ2-1

CDR3 protein: CASRGRGWGEQFF
V gene: TRBV27
J gene: TRBJ2-1

CDR3 protein: CASSRDRGNTEAFF
V gene: TRBV23-1
J gene: TRBJ1-1

CDR3 protein: CASSLMGTRGKGDTQYF
V gene: TRBV7-9
J gene: TRBJ2-3

CDR3 protein: CASSTGGSSYEQYF
V gene: TRBV19
J gene: TRBJ2-7

CDR3 protein: CASSPRDGDTQYF
V gene: TRBV27
J gene: TRBJ2-3

CDR3 protein: CASSPSSGAGAYEQYF
V gene: TRBV9
J gene: TRBJ2-7

CDR3 protein: CASSDKASGTGELFF
V gene: TRBV10-1
J gene: TRBJ2-2

CDR3 protein: CASSPLPGHPPVDTEAFF
V gene: TRBV2
J gene: TRBJ1-1

CDR3 protein: CASSKSGGGQNQPQHF
V gene: TRBV21-1
J gene: TRBJ1-5

CDR3 protein: CASIQRGPTNEKLFF
V gene: TRBV7-9
J gene: TRBJ1-4

CDR3 protein: CASRILAGETGELFF
V gene: TRBV28
J gene: TRBJ2-2

CDR3 protein: CASSLSGGGTDTQYF
V gene: TRBV5-6
J gene: TRBJ2-3

CDR3 protein: CASSPGQVQETQYF
V gene: TRBV19
J gene: TRBJ2-5

CDR3 protein: CAWSREGLLGQNIQYF
V gene: TRBV30
J gene: TRBJ2-4

CDR3 protein: CAWTRGGITEAFF
V gene: TRBV30
J gene: TRBJ1-1

CDR3 protein: CASSYDLEREQFF
V gene: TRBV7-7
J gene: TRBJ2-1

CDR3 protein: CASSGRVSGNTIYF
V gene: TRBV9
J gene: TRBJ1-3

CDR3 protein: CASSSRGRVNYGYTF
V gene: TRBV13
J gene: TRBJ1-2

CDR3 protein: CASRGQGRTDTQYF
V gene: TRBV27
J gene: TRBJ2-3

CDR3 protein: CASSLYYGTGFQPQHF
V gene: TRBV28
J gene: TRBJ1-5

CDR3 protein: CASRQGAANEKLFF
V gene: TRBV6-5
J gene: TRBJ1-4